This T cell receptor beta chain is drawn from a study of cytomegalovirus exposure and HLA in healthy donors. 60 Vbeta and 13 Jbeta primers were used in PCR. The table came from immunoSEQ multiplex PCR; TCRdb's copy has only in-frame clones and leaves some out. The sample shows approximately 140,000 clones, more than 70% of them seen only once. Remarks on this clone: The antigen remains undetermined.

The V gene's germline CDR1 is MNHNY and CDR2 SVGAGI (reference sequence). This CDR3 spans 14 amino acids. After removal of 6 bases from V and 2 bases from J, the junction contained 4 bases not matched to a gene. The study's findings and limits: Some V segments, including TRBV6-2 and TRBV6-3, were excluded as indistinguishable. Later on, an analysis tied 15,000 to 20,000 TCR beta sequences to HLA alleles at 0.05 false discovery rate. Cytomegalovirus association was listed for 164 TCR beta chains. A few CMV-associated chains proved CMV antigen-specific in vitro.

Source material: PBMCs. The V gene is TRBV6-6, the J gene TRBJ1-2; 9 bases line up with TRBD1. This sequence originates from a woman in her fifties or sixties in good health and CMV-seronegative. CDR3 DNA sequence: TGTGCCAGCAGATTCGGACAGGGGAACTATGGCTACACCTTC. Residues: CASRFGQGNYGYTF.